One and the same sample provided the 25 T cell receptor beta chains below, sequenced in a study of cytomegalovirus exposure and HLA in healthy donors. Both 60 Vbeta primers and 13 Jbeta primers went into the PCR. Clones were sequenced by immunoSEQ multiplex PCR, and TCRdb holds only the in-frame ones, with some missing. The sample records some 200,000 clones, roughly 68% being singletons. Specimen: PBMCs. The receptors stem from a man aged 40-49 years in good health and CMV-seropositive.

V usage is TRBV5-8 and J usage is TRBJ1-2, with D perhaps matching TRBD1 (6 bases). The CDR3 spans 16 residues. The V gene lost 4 bases and the J gene lost 2 bases, with 18 bases spanning the gap. Germline values: CDR1 SGHTS, CDR2 YDEGEE. The CDR3 reads CASSRPAIQGNYGYTF. The DNA of the CDR3 is TGTGCCAGCAGCCGTCCCGCAATTCAGGGGAACTATGGCTACACCTTC.

The chain uses TRBV29-1 and TRBJ2-7; 8 bases fit TRBD2. Per germline, CDR1 SQVTM and CDR2 ANQGSEA. V shed 0 bases, J shed 1 base, and the junction held 8 bases outside the gene matches. The CDR3 spans 16 residues. CDR3 nucleotide sequence: TGCAGCGTTGAAGAAGCGACTAGCGAATGGTCCTACGAGCAGTACTTC. Residues: CSVEEATSEWSYEQYF.

This chain uses TRBV5-8 with TRBJ2-7; tentative D call: TRBD2 (6 bases). Germline V lookup: CDR1 SGHTS, CDR2 YDEGEE. V was pared by 1 base and J by 1 base, with 12 bases between. CDR3 length: 15 amino acids. As DNA, the CDR3 is TGTGCCAGCAGCTTGCGGAGGGTCCGTTCCTACGAGCAGTACTTC. Protein sequence: CASSLRRVRSYEQYF.

This clone showed up just once. The genes are TRBV5-1 and TRBJ2-1; 9 bases line up with TRBD1. The CDR3 covers 17 residues. V gave up 4 bases and J gave up 5 bases; unmatched junction bases: 13. The V gene's germline CDR1 is SGHRS and CDR2 YFSETQ. For the CDR3, the DNA is TGCGCCAGCAGCCCCGCCACCGGGACAGGGAGGAACAATGAGCAGTTCTTC. Its translation: CASSPATGTGRNNEQFF.

The CDR3 sequence is CASSQWGDGNQPQHF. CDR3 in DNA: TGTGCCAGCAGTCAATGGGGAGACGGAAATCAGCCCCAGCATTTT. The chain employs TRBV27 and TRBJ1-5; D gene ambiguous. CDR1 is MNHEY and CDR2 is SMNVEV in the germline V gene (reference sequence). The ends were cut back, 5 bases at V and 4 bases at J, with 15 bases in the middle. There are 15 residues in the CDR3.

V usage is TRBV19 and J usage is TRBJ2-6; D remains ambiguous. Germline V gene lookup returns CDR1 LNHDA and CDR2 SQIVND (reference sequence). The germline V and J ends were trimmed by 5 bases and 0 bases, with 8 bases remaining between them. This CDR3 spans 15 amino acids. This CDR3 reads CASSVRNSGANVLTF. For the CDR3, the DNA is TGTGCCAGTAGTGTCCGTAACTCTGGGGCCAACGTCCTGACTTTC. The full variable domain, in which reference TRBV19 and TRBJ2-6 provide the parts outside the CDR3, is DGGITQSPKYLFRKEGQNVTLSCEQNLNHDAMYWYRQDPGQGLRLIYYSQIVNDFQKGDIAEGYSVSREKKESFPLTVTSAQKNPTAFYLCASSVRNSGANVLTFGAGSRLTVL.

J is TRBJ2-2 and V is TRBV6-1; D possibly corresponds to TRBD1 (6 bases). Germline V gene lookup returns CDR1 MNHNS and CDR2 SASEGT. Trimming took off 8 bases at V and 4 bases at J, with 17 bases between the two ends. This CDR3 is built from 15 residues. CDR3: CASHRPVQGTGELFF. The CDR3 DNA reads as TGTGCCAGCCATCGGCCCGTACAGGGCACCGGGGAGCTGTTTTTT.

The V and J genes are TRBV19 and TRBJ2-6, with D perhaps matching TRBD2 (6 bases). Germline V gene lookup returns CDR1 LNHDA and CDR2 SQIVND (reference sequence). The CDR3 has 17 residues. The V end lost 1 base, the J end lost 4 bases, and 14 bases lay between the germline ends. The CDR3 region has the DNA TGTGCCAGTAGTATAGTGGGGGGTTCTGCCGGGGCCAACGTCCTGACTTTC. Its protein is CASSIVGGSAGANVLTF.

The genes are TRBV7-2 and TRBJ2-3; possibly TRBD2 for D (7 bases). The V and J ends lost 4 bases and 6 bases respectively, with 17 bases between them. CDR3 length: 15 residues. Germline V gives CDR1 SGHTA, CDR2 FQGNSA. The CDR3 sequence: CASSSYVGGRDTQYF. The CDR3 coding sequence is TGTGCCAGCAGCTCTTATGTGGGGGGGCGCGATACGCAGTATTTT.

This sequence joins TRBV19 and TRBJ1-2, with 9 positions matching TRBD1. Germline values: CDR1 LNHDA, CDR2 SQIVND (reference sequence). The V segment lost 6 bases and the J segment 7 bases; nucleotides outside the gene matches: 6. The CDR3 covers 13 residues. CDR3 nucleotide sequence: TGTGCCAGTAGCGCCGGGACAGGGATTGGCTACACCTTC. Its protein is CASSAGTGIGYTF.

In its sample, this clone was seen a few times. The chain uses TRBV5-8 and TRBJ1-4, with 9 bases fitting TRBD1. The germline V gene encodes CDR1 SGHTS and CDR2 YDEGEE. V shed 4 bases and J 6 bases; nucleotides not matched to a gene: 4. This CDR3 spans 14 amino acids. The CDR3, as DNA: TGTGCCAGCAGCCAGGGACAGGGTTATGAAAAACTGTTTTTT. Amino acid sequence: CASSQGQGYEKLFF.

The V call is TRBV19, the J call TRBJ2-2, with a possible D match to TRBD1 (5 bases). V was shortened by 1 base and J by 6 bases, with 9 bases between the two germline ends. The CDR3 extends over 14 amino acids. Germline lookup yields CDR1 LNHDA and CDR2 SQIVND (reference sequence). CDR3 coding DNA: TGTGCCAGTAGTATAGTAGGCAGGGCCGGGGAGCTGTTTTTT. It yields the protein CASSIVGRAGELFF.

J is TRBJ2-2 and V is TRBV5-1, with TRBD2 as a possible D gene (5 bases). The CDR3 is 13 residues long. Looked up from germline, CDR1 is SGHRS and CDR2 is YFSETQ. Trimming stripped 7 bases from V and 4 bases from J, with 11 bases between. Here the CDR3 DNA reads TGCGCCAGCTCTAGGGAGCCCACCGGGGAGCTGTTTTTT. This gives the protein CASSREPTGELFF.

This chain links TRBV19 with TRBJ2-5; tentatively, D is TRBD1 (5 bases). CDR3 length: 15 residues. Germline lookup yields CDR1 LNHDA and CDR2 SQIVND (reference sequence). V was shortened by 2 bases and J by 4 bases, with 14 bases between the two germline ends. The CDR3 is CASSIRAQQGETQYF. DNA for the CDR3: TGTGCCAGTAGTATACGAGCCCAGCAGGGAGAGACCCAGTACTTC.

This chain's CDR3 is CASSPKGGFYNEQFF. As DNA, the CDR3 is TGTGCCAGCAGTCCAAAGGGGGGGTTCTATAATGAGCAGTTCTTC. The rearrangement uses TRBV28 and TRBJ2-1, with D possibly TRBD2 on 7 matching bases. In germline, CDR1 is MDHEN, CDR2 SYDVKM. Trimming took off 5 bases at V and 7 bases at J, with 18 bases between the two ends. The length of the CDR3 is 15 residues. Full variable domain (outside the CDR3, taken from reference TRBV28 and TRBJ2-1): DVKVTQSSRYLVKRTGEKVFLECVQDMDHENMFWYRQDPGLGLRLIYFSYDVKMKEKGDIPEGYSVSREKKERFSLILESASTNQTSMYLCASSPKGGFYNEQFFGPGTRLTVL.

The genes are TRBV5-4 and TRBJ2-7; 11 nucleotides match TRBD2. The CDR3 is made up of 15 amino acids. After removal of 2 bases from V and 2 bases from J, the junction contained 3 bases not matched to a gene. The germline V gene has CDR1 SGHNT and CDR2 YYREEE (reference sequence). This CDR3 reads CASSLLAGVPYEQYF. The CDR3 DNA reads TGTGCCAGCAGCTTACTAGCGGGGGTTCCCTACGAGCAGTACTTC.

Comment on this clone: Likely a read error: the CDR3 ends without its conserved phenylalanine or tryptophan. The chain combines TRBV28 with TRBJ1-1, with 10 bases identical to TRBD1. Per germline, CDR1 MDHEN and CDR2 SYDVKM. Trimming removed 2 bases from V and 6 bases from J; junction bases left unmatched: 12. CDR3 size: 17 residues. CDR3 sequence (DNA): TGTGCCAGCAGTTTAAAGTTCCTGGGACAGGGGATATCTGAAGCTTTCCTT. It is translated as CASSLKFLGQGISEAFL.

The V gene is TRBV6-1, the J gene TRBJ2-5; 8 bases are shared with TRBD1. CDR3 length: 13 amino acids. V dropped 6 bases and J dropped 6; count of bases not matched to a gene: 6. In germline, CDR1 is MNHNS, CDR2 SASEGT. The CDR3 here is CASRDRVFKTQYF. The CDR3 DNA is TGTGCCAGCAGGGACAGGGTCTTCAAGACCCAGTACTTC.

The rearrangement uses TRBV12-1 and TRBJ2-7; the D call TRBD2 from the table was never checked on the DNA. TRBV12-1 is deemed a pseudogene. The CDR3 has 16 residues. The CDR3 sequence: CASSRVSSGRKYEQYF. The CDR3 region has the DNA TGTGCCAGCAGCCGTGTCTCCAGCGGACGAAAATACGAGCAGTACTTC.

A few counts support this clone. The chain employs TRBV12-2 and TRBJ2-7; TRBD1, the table's D call, was not compared with the DNA. TRBV12-2 is classified as a pseudogene. This CDR3 is 16 amino acids long. The CDR3 spells CASRFQVLTGDDEQYF. The DNA for the CDR3 is TGTGCAAGTCGCTTCCAGGTCCTGACAGGGGATGACGAGCAGTACTTC.

This chain uses TRBV7-2 with TRBJ1-2; 8 bases match TRBD1. V was pared by 4 bases and J by 0 bases, with 4 bases of the junction left unmatched. The CDR3 covers 15 residues. The germline gives CDR1 SGHTA, CDR2 FQGNSA. The CDR3 is CASSSRTGSNYGYTF. The CDR3 region has the DNA TGTGCCAGCAGCTCACGGACAGGGTCTAACTATGGCTACACCTTC. The full variable domain, its missing parts supplied by reference TRBV7-2 and TRBJ1-2, is GAGVSQSPSNKVTEKGKDVELRCDPISGHTALYWYRQSLGQGLEFLIYFQGNSAPDKSGLPSDRFSAERTGGSVSTLTIQRTQQEDSAVYLCASSSRTGSNYGYTFGSGTRLTVV.

The rearrangement joins TRBV11-3 to TRBJ2-6, with a weak D call TRBD1 (5 bases). Per germline, CDR1 SGHNT and CDR2 YENEEA. Trimming pared 3 bases from V and 4 bases from J, leaving 19 bases between. There are 18 residues in the CDR3. The CDR3 sequence is CASSFITGRLTGANVLTF. CDR3 nucleotides: TGTGCCAGCAGCTTCATCACAGGTCGCTTGACGGGGGCCAACGTCCTGACTTTC.

The chain carries TRBV6-1 and TRBJ2-7; the match to TRBD1 covers 9 bases. The J segment lost 2 bases and the V segment lost 2 bases, leaving 4 bases of the junction unmatched. The CDR3 contains 15 residues. CDR1 is MNHNS and CDR2 is SASEGT in the germline V gene. CDR3 region: CASSERGQGTYEQYF. The CDR3 DNA sequence: TGTGCCAGCAGTGAACGGGGACAGGGAACCTACGAGCAGTACTTC.

J is TRBJ2-2 and V is TRBV5-8; TRBD2 might be the D (7 bases). With 4 bases removed from V and 6 bases from J, the gap between germline ends came to 31 bases. There are 20 residues in the CDR3. CDR1 is SGHTS, CDR2 YDEGEE, per germline. The CDR3 sequence is CASSRIFGGGAVSVAGELFF. The CDR3 region has the DNA TGTGCCAGCAGCCGCATCTTCGGAGGGGGGGCCGTATCGGTAGCCGGGGAGCTGTTTTTT.

The chain is built from TRBV11-2 and TRBJ2-3; D is unresolved. V was clipped by 0 bases and J by 4 bases, with 8 bases between them. The CDR3 is 14 amino acids. Germline CDR1 and CDR2: SGHAT and FQNNGV. The CDR3 coding sequence is TGTGCCAGCAGCTTAGAGCCAGCGTCAGATACGCAGTATTTT. The encoded protein is CASSLEPASDTQYF.